The clone carrying this TCR beta chain turned up a few times. Its antigen is as yet unknown. MiXCR was run by TCRdb on the 5' RACE reads, yielding one entry per CDR3 protein. The sample has 250,000 to 300,000 distinct CDR3 sequences; about 19% are singletons. The source of the sample is a study of CD8 T cells in ankylosing spondylitis. Study observations and caveats: Seven or eight highly homologous variants formed a TCR beta motif that appeared characteristic of ankylosing spondylitis blood. Disease-associated clonotypes exhibited CD8+ identity and were relatively infrequent in peripheral blood. Some of these motif variants have turned up before, in reports on reactive arthritis synovial fluid and blood.

This CDR3 is built from 15 residues. V shed 0 bases and J shed 4 bases, with 10 bases lying between them. In germline, CDR1 is SGDLS, CDR2 YYNGEE. The sequencing input was blood, either unsorted or a sorted T cell fraction (not recorded which). The chain combines TRBV9 with TRBJ1-4, with D perhaps TRBD1 (5 bases). This clonotype was obtained from a male donor with ankylosing spondylitis or in good health (not recorded which). CDR3 sequence: CASSVAGLSNEKLFF. CDR3 in DNA: TGTGCCAGCAGCGTAGCGGGGCTTAGTAATGAAAAACTGTTTTTT.